The 31 T cell receptor beta chains given below trace back to one sample, sequenced in a study of human T cells and chemical hapten exposure. Using its own MiXCR run on the RACE reads, TCRdb lists one record per CDR3 protein. The sample records 84,000 or so distinct CDR3 sequences, about a tenth being singletons. The time point here: patch test 2, 6 weeks after DPC sensitization. Specified treatment: therapeutic diphenylcyclopropenone sensitization with weekly scalp DPC. The input for sequencing was whole blood, taken in connection with sensitization to the hapten diphenylcyclopropenone (DPC). These receptors came from a woman in her twenties or thirties with alopecia areata. Some clones in this sample may be carry-over from other donors' samples.

J is TRBJ2-7 and V is TRBV19; D might be TRBD1 or TRBD2, each matching 6 bases. This CDR3 has 14 amino acids. Looked up from germline, CDR1 is LNHDA and CDR2 is SQIVND (reference sequence). The V and J ends lost 3 bases and 2 bases respectively, with 11 bases between them. The CDR3 sequence is CASSMGGITYEQYF. As DNA, the CDR3 is TGTGCCAGTAGTATGGGGGGCATAACCTACGAGCAGTACTTC.

This clonotype has a handful of counts. The rearrangement uses TRBV12-5 and TRBJ2-3, with a tentative D call TRBD2 (6 bases). V was clipped by 2 bases and J by 4 bases, with 13 bases between them. The CDR3 is 15 residues long. The germline V gene encodes CDR1 LGHNT and CDR2 FRNRAP. The CDR3 is CASGLNWGVADTQYF. The DNA for the CDR3 is TGTGCTAGTGGTTTGAACTGGGGGGTGGCAGATACGCAGTATTTT.

The rearrangement uses TRBV2 and TRBJ2-1; TRBD2 agrees at 10 bases. J lost 5 bases, V lost 7 bases, and 23 bases had no gene match. Germline loops: CDR1 SNHLY, CDR2 FYNNEI. The CDR3 has 20 residues. CDR3 in DNA: TGTGCCAGCATCACCGGGCAGGGGCTAGCGGGAGTCGGGGAGCACAATGAGCAGTTCTTC. It is translated as CASITGQGLAGVGEHNEQFF.

The sample holds many counts of this clonotype. V usage is TRBV15 and J usage is TRBJ1-5; D is unclear. With 5 bases removed from V and 1 base from J, the gap between germline ends came to 12 bases. This CDR3 comprises 15 residues. The germline gives CDR1 LNHNV, CDR2 YYDKDF (reference sequence). This chain's CDR3 is CATSYRTLSNQPQHF. As DNA, the CDR3 is TGTGCCACCAGCTACCGGACGCTGAGCAATCAGCCCCAGCATTTT.

This clonotype was detected ten times or more. The rearrangement links TRBV29-1 to TRBJ2-5; D unclear. V was shortened by 1 base and J by 2 bases, with 8 bases between the two germline ends. The CDR3 covers 13 residues. In germline, CDR1 is SQVTM, CDR2 ANQGSEA. The CDR3 loop is CSVEGGRQETQYF. As DNA, the CDR3 is TGCAGCGTTGAAGGTGGTAGACAAGAGACCCAGTACTTC. The whole variable domain, remainder taken from reference TRBV29-1 and TRBJ2-5, is SAVISQKPSRDICQRGTSLTIQCQVDSQVTMMFWYRQQPGQSLTLIATANQGSEATYESGFVIDKFPISRPNLTFSTLTVSNMSPEDSSIYLCSVEGGRQETQYFGPGTRLLVL.

This clonotype was seen many times. V gene TRBV20-1 combines with J gene TRBJ2-7; 7 nucleotides align to TRBD2. CDR1 is DFQATT and CDR2 is SNEGSKA in the germline V gene (reference sequence). With V trimmed by 0 bases and J by 4 bases, 9 bases remained unmatched. This CDR3 comprises 15 residues. The CDR3, as DNA: TGCAGTGCTAGAGATCTCTTTGGGACTATTTACGAGCAGTACTTC. Encoded protein: CSARDLFGTIYEQYF.

Ten or more counts support this clonotype. The CDR3 loop reads CASSPPSQGYRYEQYF. CDR3 bases: TGTGCCAGCTCACCACCGAGCCAAGGTTACAGATACGAGCAGTACTTC. The gene calls are TRBV18 and TRBJ2-7; no clear D gene. The CDR3 is made up of 16 amino acids. The germline V gene encodes CDR1 KGHSH and CDR2 LQKENI. V dropped 0 bases and J dropped 4 bases, with 16 bases sitting between them.

Ten or more counts support this clonotype. V and J are TRBV7-9 and TRBJ2-7; no definite D call. Germline CDR1 SEHNR, CDR2 FQNEAQ (reference sequence). The CDR3 has 15 residues. V dropped 5 bases and J dropped 5 bases, with 19 bases sitting between them. The CDR3 DNA sequence: TGTGCCAGCAGCCGTCCCGGAAGGGTAGGACACGAGCAGTACTTC. This translates into CASSRPGRVGHEQYF.

The V and J genes are TRBV7-2 and TRBJ1-3; D is unresolved. Germline CDR1 and CDR2: SGHTA and FQGNSA. V shed 6 bases and J shed 2 bases, with 5 bases lying between them. This CDR3 comprises 12 residues. DNA for the CDR3: TGTGCCAGCAGTCACCCTGGAAACACCATATATTTT. It is translated as CASSHPGNTIYF.

This clonotype was seen more than once but under ten times. The J gene is TRBJ1-1, the V gene TRBV20-1; 11 bases are shared with TRBD1. The CDR3 is made up of 15 amino acids. The V gene end was trimmed by 0 bases and the J gene end by 7 bases; junction bases not matched to a gene: 7. Germline V lookup: CDR1 DFQATT, CDR2 SNEGSKA (reference sequence). CDR3: CSARDRDRGSGEAFF. Here the CDR3 DNA reads TGCAGTGCTAGAGATCGGGACAGGGGGAGTGGTGAAGCTTTCTTT.

This chain uses TRBV2 with TRBJ1-5; tentatively, D is TRBD1 (5 bases). Germline V CDR1 and CDR2: SNHLY, FYNNEI. V was shortened by 7 bases and J by 2 bases, with 12 bases between the two germline ends. This CDR3 contains 14 residues. The CDR3 loop is CASNPDNGNQPQHF. The CDR3 nucleotides are TGTGCCAGCAATCCGGACAATGGCAATCAGCCCCAGCATTTT.

This clonotype was recorded at least ten times. The chain is built from TRBV6-1 and TRBJ1-5; no firm D call. CDR1 is MNHNS and CDR2 is SASEGT in the germline V gene. The CDR3 is 17 amino acids. V was clipped by 0 bases and J by 0 bases, with 12 bases between them. In nucleotides, the CDR3 is TGTGCCAGCAGTGAAGCGCGGCAGACGTCTAGCAATCAGCCCCAGCATTTT. Translated: CASSEARQTSSNQPQHF.

In its sample, this clonotype was seen many times. The chain links TRBV28 to TRBJ1-2, with 8 bases that match TRBD1. The trim removed 5 bases at V and 8 bases at J, leaving 4 bases unmatched. This CDR3 contains 12 residues. Germline V lookup: CDR1 MDHEN, CDR2 SYDVKM. CDR3 DNA: TGTGCCAGCAGTAACAGGGGGTTCGGCTACACCTTC. Its translation: CASSNRGFGYTF.

In its sample, this clonotype was seen a few times. The chain combines TRBV28 with TRBJ2-7, with D possibly matching TRBD1 (6 bases). The germline CDR1 and CDR2 sequences are MDHEN and SYDVKM. With 6 bases removed from V and 5 bases from J, the gap between germline ends came to 14 bases. The CDR3 has 13 amino acids. The CDR3 sequence: CASRVPGVNEQYF. The CDR3 DNA sequence: TGTGCCAGCAGGGTCCCAGGGGTCAACGAGCAGTACTTC.

This clonotype was recorded at least ten times. This sequence joins TRBV11-3 and TRBJ1-6; D gene unclear. Per germline, CDR1 SGHNT and CDR2 YENEEA. The CDR3 sequence is 14 residues long. V dropped 5 bases and J dropped 9 bases, with 14 bases sitting between them. The CDR3 spells CASSRANSGSPLHF. Here the CDR3 DNA reads TGTGCCAGCAGCCGCGCGAACTCTGGTTCACCCCTCCACTTT.

This clonotype was seen ten or more times. The chain joins TRBV6-1 to TRBJ2-4, with D tentatively TRBD1 (6 bases). Germline CDR1 is MNHNS and CDR2 is SASEGT. The V gene lost 5 bases and the J gene lost 8 bases, with 13 bases spanning the gap. The CDR3 extends over 13 amino acids. CDR3 coding DNA: TGTGCCAGCAGTCTTAACAGGGATGACATTCAGTACTTC. Encoded protein: CASSLNRDDIQYF.

The chain uses TRBV29-1 and TRBJ2-1, with D possibly matching TRBD2 (6 bases). From germline, CDR1 is SQVTM and CDR2 ANQGSEA. Trimming cost V 3 bases and J 11 bases, with 8 bases left between them. The CDR3 is 10 amino acids. CDR3 residues: CSVEEGQQFF. CDR3 in DNA: TGCAGCGTTGAGGAGGGTCAGCAGTTCTTC.

This clonotype turned up a few times. This chain connects TRBV5-8 to TRBJ1-1, with 12 bases aligning to TRBD1. The CDR3 extends over 18 amino acids. The germline CDR1 and CDR2 sequences are SGHTS and YDEGEE. Unmatched junction bases numbered 8, after V lost 0 bases and J lost 2 bases. The CDR3 reads CASSLAIPGTGGNTEAFF. In DNA form, the CDR3 reads TGTGCCAGCAGCTTGGCCATCCCCGGGACAGGGGGCAACACTGAAGCTTTCTTT.

This clonotype appeared a few times. This chain joins TRBV3-1 and TRBJ2-2; no firm D call. V gave up 1 base and J gave up 1 base, with 4 bases separating them. The CDR3 is 14 amino acids. Germline loops: CDR1 LGHDT, CDR2 YNNKEL (reference sequence). CDR3 coding DNA: TGTGCCAGCAGCCAAGCCATGAACACCGGGGAGCTGTTTTTT. Protein sequence: CASSQAMNTGELFF.

The rearrangement uses TRBV28 and TRBJ2-5; weak D call: TRBD2 (6 bases). The CDR3 sequence is 15 residues long. V shed 9 bases and J shed 7 bases, with 24 bases lying between them. Germline V gene lookup returns CDR1 MDHEN and CDR2 SYDVKM. CDR3 DNA: TGTGCCAGTTACAGCGGGCCGATCTCACGGGGGACCCAGTACTTC. Encoded protein: CASYSGPISRGTQYF.

This rearrangement joins TRBV28 to TRBJ2-7; D gene ambiguous. This CDR3 spans 13 amino acids. Between the trimmed V and J ends, which lost 1 base and 2 bases, there was a span of 6 bases. From germline, CDR1 is MDHEN and CDR2 SYDVKM. The DNA of the CDR3 is TGTGCCAGCAGTTTATCCCGTGCCTACGAGCAGTACTTC. Encoded protein: CASSLSRAYEQYF.

The chain links TRBV5-1 to TRBJ2-2; 14 nucleotides match TRBD2. CDR3 length: 16 residues. CDR1 SGHRS and CDR2 YFSETQ come from the germline V gene. Trimming at V came to 3 bases and at J to 5 bases, leaving 3 bases not matched to a gene. CDR3 protein: CASSSGLAGGTGELFF. DNA for the CDR3: TGCGCCAGCAGCTCCGGACTAGCGGGGGGAACCGGGGAGCTGTTTTTT.

At least ten counts were recorded for this clonotype. The J gene is TRBJ1-1, the V gene TRBV29-1; D is perhaps TRBD1 (5 bases). The CDR3 runs to 14 residues. CDR1 SQVTM and CDR2 ANQGSEA come from the germline V gene. Between the trimmed V and J ends, which lost 5 bases and 0 bases, there was a span of 13 bases. For the CDR3, the DNA is TGCAGCGTTTCTATGAGACAGCTGAACACTGAAGCTTTCTTT. It encodes CSVSMRQLNTEAFF.

This clonotype showed up many times. This rearrangement joins TRBV7-2 to TRBJ2-5; no definite D call. The V end lost 5 bases, the J end lost 1 base, and 8 bases lay between the germline ends. Germline loops: CDR1 SGHTA, CDR2 FQGNSA. The CDR3 totals 13 residues. The CDR3 here is CASSATVQETQYF. The CDR3, as DNA: TGTGCCAGCAGCGCAACGGTCCAAGAGACCCAGTACTTC.

This clonotype was counted between two and nine times. The chain recombines TRBV9 with TRBJ2-7; 7 bases align to TRBD1. The CDR3 length is 14 residues. V trimming: 3 bases; J trimming: 6 bases; junction bases outside the gene matches: 9. The germline CDR1 and CDR2 sequences are SGDLS and YYNGEE. The CDR3 protein is CASSAQQGYGEQYF. In DNA form, the CDR3 reads TGTGCCAGCAGCGCCCAACAGGGGTACGGCGAGCAGTACTTC.

This clonotype was counted a few times. The V gene is TRBV7-2, the J gene TRBJ2-1; D remains ambiguous. The germline CDR1 and CDR2 sequences are SGHTA and FQGNSA. The V gene lost 1 base and the J gene lost 6 bases, with 13 bases spanning the gap. CDR3 length: 15 amino acids. The DNA of the CDR3 is TGTGCCAGCAGCTTAGGCTGGGGATCCGCCAATGAGCAGTTCTTC. This encodes CASSLGWGSANEQFF.

Note on this clonotype: The CDR3 does not close with the conserved phenylalanine or tryptophan, likely indicating a read error. The chain links TRBV4-3 to TRBJ2-6; D is ambiguous. V shed 0 bases and J shed 1 base, with 7 bases lying between them. This CDR3 is built from 16 residues. Looked up from germline, CDR1 is LGHNA and CDR2 is YSLEER. This CDR3 is CASSQDSLSGANVLTI. CDR3 nucleotides: TGCGCCAGCAGCCAAGACAGTCTTTCTGGGGCCAACGTCCTGACTATC.

The sample holds many counts of this clonotype. This chain joins TRBV10-2 and TRBJ1-1, with D unresolved. CDR1 and CDR2 (germline): WSHSY, SAAADI. The CDR3 is 18 amino acids. The V and J ends lost 5 bases and 4 bases respectively, with 26 bases between them. The CDR3 nucleotides read TGCGCCAGCAGTATTTTTGGACCCGGCGGAGCCAAAATCACTGAAGCTTTCTTT. This encodes CASSIFGPGGAKITEAFF.

The rearrangement joins TRBV20-1 to TRBJ1-2; D is unclear. Germline V lookup: CDR1 DFQATT, CDR2 SNEGSKA (reference sequence). Trimming took off 0 bases at V and 1 base at J, with 6 bases between the two ends. The CDR3 totals 13 residues. The CDR3 spells CSARDTYNYGYTF. CDR3 DNA: TGCAGTGCTAGAGACACCTATAACTATGGCTACACCTTC.

The table lists this clonotype with many counts. The chain couples TRBV7-9 to TRBJ1-2, with TRBD1 identical over 8 bases. V was clipped by 5 bases and J by 3 bases; unmatched bases: 5. This CDR3 is 14 amino acids long. Looked up from germline, CDR1 is SEHNR and CDR2 is FQNEAQ (reference sequence). The CDR3 coding sequence is TGTGCCAGCAGCCGTGGACAGGGCGACTATGGCTACACCTTC. This gives the protein CASSRGQGDYGYTF.

The J gene is TRBJ1-4, the V gene TRBV5-1; D unresolved. The CDR3 has 13 residues. With 4 bases removed from V and 7 bases from J, the gap between germline ends came to 11 bases. In germline, CDR1 is SGHRS, CDR2 YFSETQ. CDR3 amino acids: CASSVQAGEKLFF. The CDR3 DNA reads TGCGCCAGCAGCGTTCAGGCCGGTGAAAAACTGTTTTTT.